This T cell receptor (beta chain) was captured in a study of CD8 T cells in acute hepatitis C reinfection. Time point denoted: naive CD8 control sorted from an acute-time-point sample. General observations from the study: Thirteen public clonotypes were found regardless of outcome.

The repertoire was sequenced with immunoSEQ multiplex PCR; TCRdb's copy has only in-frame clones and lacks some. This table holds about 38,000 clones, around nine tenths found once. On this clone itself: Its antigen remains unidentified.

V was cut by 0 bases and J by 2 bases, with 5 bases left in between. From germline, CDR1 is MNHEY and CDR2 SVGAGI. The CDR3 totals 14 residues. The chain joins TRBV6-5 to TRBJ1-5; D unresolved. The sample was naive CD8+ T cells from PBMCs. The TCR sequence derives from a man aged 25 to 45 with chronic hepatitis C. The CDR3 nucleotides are TGTGCCAGCAGTTACTCGGCAGGCAATCAGCCCCAGCATTTT. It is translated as CASSYSAGNQPQHF.